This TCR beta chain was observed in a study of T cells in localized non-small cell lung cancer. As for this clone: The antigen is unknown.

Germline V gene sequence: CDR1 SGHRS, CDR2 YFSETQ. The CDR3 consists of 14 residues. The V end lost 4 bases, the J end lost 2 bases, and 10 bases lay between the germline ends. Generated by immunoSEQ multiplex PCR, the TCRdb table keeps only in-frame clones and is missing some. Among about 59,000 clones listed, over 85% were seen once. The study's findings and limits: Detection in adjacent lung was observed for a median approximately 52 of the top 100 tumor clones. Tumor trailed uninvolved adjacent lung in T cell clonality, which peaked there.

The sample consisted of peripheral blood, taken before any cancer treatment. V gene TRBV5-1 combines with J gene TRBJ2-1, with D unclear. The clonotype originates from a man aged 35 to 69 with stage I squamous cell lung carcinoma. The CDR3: CASSVWPTYNEQFF. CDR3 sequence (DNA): TGCGCCAGCAGCGTTTGGCCGACCTACAATGAGCAGTTCTTC.